Sequencing of this T cell receptor (beta chain) was carried out in a study of blood T cell repertoires in COVID-19 (dated by TCRdb to the early 2020s). Notes on the research overall: Samples from collaborators originated in the United States, Italy and Spain and spanned both the acute and convalescent phases of COVID-19. Sample metadata almost always included a de-identified subject ID, COVID-19 status, age in years and sex. Samples came from the ongoing ImmuneRACE study (first 160 participants) plus 1,254 subjects from 6 global collaborators. Deeply sampled blood TCRbeta repertoires from subjects exposed to, actively infected with, or recovered from COVID-19 were included in the dataset. HLA class I and class II types, where available, came from metadata supplied by the sample provider rather than from assay-based typing. The material from the prospective study consisted of cDNA or gDNA derived from T cells, B-cell-depleted T cells, or PBMCs. The repertoires were released in a freely available public database intended as a resource for research on the immune response to SARS-CoV-2.

CDR1 and CDR2, per the germline V gene, are SGHRS and YFSETQ. V and J lose 3 bases and 7 bases, and a span of 15 bases separates them. CDR3 length: 14 amino acids, cysteine to phenylalanine. The retained sequence is limited to the CDR3, 42 bases, with the frame set at the first base. Broad study findings and their caveats: The amount of clinical and demographic metadata varied by source and participant and was provided uncurated.

Collaborating institutions collected whole blood in K2EDTA tubes following their own protocols. Collaborator samples were shipped for TCRbeta analysis as frozen whole blood, isolated PBMCs, or DNA extracted from either sample type. TCRbeta CDR3 regions were amplified from genomic DNA using the immunoSEQ Assay, a bias-controlled multiplex PCR. The published analysis was carried out like this. Nucleated cell counts per sample were estimated from amplification of reference gene primers within the assay. To quantify the absolute abundance of each unique TCRbeta CDR3 rearrangement, sequence reads were collapsed and filtered. Productive Simpson clonality was computed per sample as the square root of Simpson's diversity index over productive rearrangements. The table comes from immuneACCESS by way of TCRdb, which keeps in-frame sequences with V and J called. Part of the clones is missing from these tables; in studies checked, under half for an unresolved V gene and the rest for unknown reasons. That table supplies the V and J calls and clone size; D and trimming were determined from the DNA. The sample yields under 150,000 clones; around three quarters were counted once. Around 13% of the sample comes from the top ten.

About this clone: The antigen it recognizes is unknown. Per-base quality was not reported, and no clone a single base away is much larger than it.

This chain joins TRBV5-1 to TRBJ2-3, with a tentative D gene TRBD1 over 5 matching bases. The origin of this receptor is a man of 80 years or more with acute or convalescent COVID-19. The sequenced sample was peripheral blood. The sequenced DNA: TGCGCCAGCAGCTCTTTGCCAGGGTTGAATACGCAGTATTTT. Its protein reads: CASSSLPGLNTQYF. When the CDR3 is completed using the reference TRBV5-1 and TRBJ2-3 genes on either side, the full variable domain is KAGVTQTPRYLIKTRGQQVTLSCSPISGHRSVSWYQQTPGQGLQFLFEYFSETQRNKGNFPGRFSGRQFSNSRSEMNVSTLELGDSALYLCASSSLPGLNTQYFGPGTRLTVL.